Below are 10 T cell receptor beta chains sequenced from a single sample in a study of cytomegalovirus exposure and HLA in healthy donors (dated by TCRdb to between 2016 and 2019). The library came from the immunoSEQ multiplex PCR assay. Here the immuneACCESS table is served through TCRdb, limited to in-frame sequences with V and J called. Missing clones are a known gap in these copies; in checked studies unresolved V genes cover under half, and the rest lacks a known reason. The sample table lists 150,000 to 250,000 clones, 80% to 85% of them with a count of one. Of the sample, 1.2% is held by the ten largest clones. Specimen: PBMCs. Every receptor here comes from a woman in her twenties or thirties in good health and CMV-seronegative.

The chain recombines TRBV7-3 with TRBJ2-7, with D maybe TRBD1 (6 bases). The CDR3 runs to 13 residues. The germline V gene encodes CDR1 SGHTA and CDR2 FQGTGA. The V and J ends lost 1 base and 5 bases respectively, with 9 bases between them. The CDR3 protein is CASSLKGVDEQYF. Here the CDR3 DNA reads TGTGCCAGCAGCTTAAAGGGGGTCGACGAGCAGTACTTC.

The V and J genes are TRBV6-1 and TRBJ1-2, with a possible D match to TRBD1 (6 bases). The length of the CDR3 is 14 residues. V lost 8 bases, J lost 6 bases, and 19 bases lay in between. Germline-derived CDR1 and CDR2 are MNHNS and SASEGT. The CDR3 reads CASFGRQVMDGYTF. CDR3 nucleotides: TGTGCCAGCTTCGGGCGACAGGTAATGGATGGCTACACCTTC.

The chain carries TRBV2 and TRBJ1-1, with 8 positions matching TRBD1. The CDR3 extends over 14 amino acids. Germline values: CDR1 SNHLY, CDR2 FYNNEI. The J segment lost 3 bases and the V segment lost 3 bases, leaving 3 bases of the junction unmatched. CDR3 nucleotides: TGTGCCAGCAGTGACAGGGGGCGGGACACTGAAGCTTTCTTT. Translated: CASSDRGRDTEAFF.

The rearrangement joins TRBV6-6 to TRBJ2-7, with D possibly TRBD2 on 6 matching bases. V was cut by 0 bases and J by 0 bases, with 12 bases left in between. In germline, CDR1 is MNHNY, CDR2 SVGAGI (reference sequence). This CDR3 is built from 16 residues. The CDR3 reads CASSYSVGSISYEQYF. The CDR3 DNA is TGTGCCAGCAGTTACTCAGTCGGGAGTATCTCCTACGAGCAGTACTTC.

The chain links TRBV30 to TRBJ2-1, with a possible D match to TRBD2 (6 bases). This CDR3 has 16 residues. Germline-derived CDR1 and CDR2 are GTSNPN and SVGIG (reference sequence). V was cut by 3 bases and J by 5 bases, with 20 bases left in between. The CDR3 loop reads CAWSTWGSGTHNEQFF. The CDR3 nucleotides read TGTGCCTGGAGCACGTGGGGTAGCGGAACTCACAATGAGCAGTTCTTC. Combining the CDR3 with reference TRBV30 and TRBJ2-1 gives the whole variable domain SQTIHQWPATLVQPVGSPLSLECTVEGTSNPNLYWYRQAAGRGLQLLFYSVGIGQISSEVPQNLSASRPQDRQFILSSKKLLLSDSGFYLCAWSTWGSGTHNEQFFGPGTRLTVL.

Worth noting for this clone: Other DNA sequences within the sample encode an identical CDR3. The genes are TRBV5-1 and TRBJ2-7; perhaps TRBD2 as D (5 bases). This CDR3 is built from 14 residues. CDR1 is SGHRS and CDR2 is YFSETQ in the germline V gene. The ends were cut back, 0 bases at V and 0 bases at J, with 7 bases in the middle. In nucleotides, the CDR3 is TGCGCCAGCAGCTTGGGAGGGAGCTCCTACGAGCAGTACTTC. This encodes CASSLGGSSYEQYF.

This chain connects TRBV5-1 to TRBJ2-5; 10 nucleotides agree with TRBD2. Germline assignment: CDR1 SGHRS and CDR2 YFSETQ. The CDR3 is 15 residues long. V was clipped by 7 bases and J by 6 bases; unmatched bases: 12. The chain's CDR3 is CASQAGGRAEQTQYF. The CDR3 DNA reads as TGCGCCAGCCAAGCGGGGGGGAGGGCGGAGCAGACCCAGTACTTC.

The rearrangement uses TRBV6-5 and TRBJ2-1, with D hard to call. Trimming removed 2 bases at V and 7 bases at J, with 12 bases between. The germline V gene encodes CDR1 MNHEY and CDR2 SVGAGI. The CDR3 totals 14 residues. The CDR3 here is CASSYGLATNEQFF. CDR3 nucleotide sequence: TGTGCCAGCAGTTACGGGTTAGCTACAAATGAGCAGTTCTTC.

The gene calls are TRBV11-2 and TRBJ2-1; 10 bases line up with TRBD2. The germline V gene encodes CDR1 SGHAT and CDR2 FQNNGV. The CDR3 covers 15 residues. Germline trimming cut 6 bases from V and 5 bases from J; bases unmatched to any gene: 7. Here the CDR3 DNA reads TGTGCCAGCAGGCTAGCGGGAGCCCCCCACAATGAGCAGTTCTTC. Translating gives CASRLAGAPHNEQFF.

This chain uses TRBV5-1 with TRBJ1-1, with 7 positions matching TRBD1. The CDR3 is 15 amino acids. The J segment lost 11 bases and the V segment lost 4 bases, leaving 17 bases of the junction unmatched. CDR1 and CDR2 from the germline V gene are SGHRS and YFSETQ. CDR3 amino acids: CASSLGQAPSPEAFF. In nucleotides, the CDR3 is TGCGCCAGCAGCCTCGGACAGGCCCCCTCCCCGGAGGCTTTCTTT.